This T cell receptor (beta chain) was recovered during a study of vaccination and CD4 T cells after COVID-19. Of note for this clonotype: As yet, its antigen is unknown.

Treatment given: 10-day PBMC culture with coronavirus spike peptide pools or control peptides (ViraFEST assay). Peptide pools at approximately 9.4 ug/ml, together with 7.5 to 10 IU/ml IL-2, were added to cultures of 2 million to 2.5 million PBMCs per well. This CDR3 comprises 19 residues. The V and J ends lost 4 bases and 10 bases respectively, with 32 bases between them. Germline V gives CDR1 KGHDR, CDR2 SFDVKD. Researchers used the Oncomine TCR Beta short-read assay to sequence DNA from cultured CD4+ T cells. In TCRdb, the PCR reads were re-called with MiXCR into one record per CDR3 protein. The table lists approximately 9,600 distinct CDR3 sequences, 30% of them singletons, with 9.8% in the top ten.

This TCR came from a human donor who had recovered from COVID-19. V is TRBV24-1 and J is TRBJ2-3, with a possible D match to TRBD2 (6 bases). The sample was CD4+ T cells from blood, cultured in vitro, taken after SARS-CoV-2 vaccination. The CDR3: CATSDPMGGTTSQSSAQYF. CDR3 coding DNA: TGTGCCACCAGTGACCCAATGGGAGGTACGACTAGTCAGAGCTCCGCGCAGTATTTT.